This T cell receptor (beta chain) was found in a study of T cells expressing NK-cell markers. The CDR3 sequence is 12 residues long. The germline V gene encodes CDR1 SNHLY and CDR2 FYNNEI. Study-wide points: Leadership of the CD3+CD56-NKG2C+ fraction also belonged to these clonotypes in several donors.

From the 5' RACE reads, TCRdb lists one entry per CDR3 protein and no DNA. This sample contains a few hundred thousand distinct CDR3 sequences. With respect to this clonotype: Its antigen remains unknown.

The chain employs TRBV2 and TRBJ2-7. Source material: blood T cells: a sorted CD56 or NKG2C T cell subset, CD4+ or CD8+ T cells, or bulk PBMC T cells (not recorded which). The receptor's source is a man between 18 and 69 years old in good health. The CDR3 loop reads CASSEGGPEQYF.